This entry is about one T cell receptor (beta chain). The data are from a study of technical replicates of blood from several donors. The germline V gene encodes CDR1 SGHNT and CDR2 YYREEE (reference sequence). The CDR3 runs 15 residues. J was trimmed by 5 bases and V by 0 bases; bases with no gene match: 2. Clones were sequenced by immunoSEQ multiplex PCR, and TCRdb holds only the in-frame ones, with some missing. The data contain 55,000 to 85,000 clones, roughly 97% of them singletons. Sequences were obtained from T cells isolated from PBMCs. The sequence was obtained from a human donor in good health. V is TRBV5-4 and J is TRBJ2-1, with 10 bases aligning to TRBD2. The CDR3 loop is CASSLVGLADNEQFF. CDR3 nucleotide sequence: TGTGCCAGCAGCTTGGTAGGACTAGCGGACAATGAGCAGTTCTTC.